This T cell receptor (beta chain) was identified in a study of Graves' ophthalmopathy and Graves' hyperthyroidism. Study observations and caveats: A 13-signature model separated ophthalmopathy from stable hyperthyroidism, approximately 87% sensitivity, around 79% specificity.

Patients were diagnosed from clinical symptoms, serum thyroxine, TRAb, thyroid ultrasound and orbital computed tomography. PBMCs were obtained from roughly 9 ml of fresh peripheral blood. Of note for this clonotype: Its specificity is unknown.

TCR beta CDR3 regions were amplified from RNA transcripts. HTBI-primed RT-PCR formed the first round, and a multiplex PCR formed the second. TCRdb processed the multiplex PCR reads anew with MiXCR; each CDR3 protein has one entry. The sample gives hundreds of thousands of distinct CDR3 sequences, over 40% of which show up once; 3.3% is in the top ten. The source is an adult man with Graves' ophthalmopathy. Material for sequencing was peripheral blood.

The CDR3 spells CASSELVFRHF. CDR3 DNA sequence: TGTGCCAGCAGTGAACTCGTTTTTAGGCATTTT. The V call is TRBV6-1, the J call TRBJ1-5; unclear D gene. The germline gives CDR1 MNHNS, CDR2 SASEGT. V lost 2 bases and J 15 bases, leaving 11 bases between the germline ends. CDR3 length: 11 amino acids.